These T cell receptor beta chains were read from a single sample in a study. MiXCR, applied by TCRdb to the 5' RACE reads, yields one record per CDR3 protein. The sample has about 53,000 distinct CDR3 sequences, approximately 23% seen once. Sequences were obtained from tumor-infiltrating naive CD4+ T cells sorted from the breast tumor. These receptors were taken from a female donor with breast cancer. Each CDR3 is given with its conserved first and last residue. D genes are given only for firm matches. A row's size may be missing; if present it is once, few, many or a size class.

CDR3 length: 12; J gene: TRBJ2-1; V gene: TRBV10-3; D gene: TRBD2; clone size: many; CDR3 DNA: TGTGCCACGAATAGGGGCGGGAGGATACAGTTCTTC; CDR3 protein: CATNRGGRIQFF
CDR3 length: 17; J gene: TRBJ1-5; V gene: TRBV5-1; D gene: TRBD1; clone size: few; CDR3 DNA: TGCGCCAGCAGCCTGGACCCGACAGGGTCGAGCAATCAGCCCCAGCATTTT; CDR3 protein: CASSLDPTGSSNQPQHF
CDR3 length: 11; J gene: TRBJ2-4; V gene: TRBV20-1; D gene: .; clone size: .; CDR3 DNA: TGCAGTGCTGGGGACAAAAACATTCAGTACTTC; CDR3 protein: CSAGDKNIQYF
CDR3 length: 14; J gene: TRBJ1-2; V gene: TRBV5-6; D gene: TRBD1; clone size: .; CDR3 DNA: TGTGCCAGCAGGTTTAGACAGGGGGCTTTAGGCTACACCTTC; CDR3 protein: CASRFRQGALGYTF
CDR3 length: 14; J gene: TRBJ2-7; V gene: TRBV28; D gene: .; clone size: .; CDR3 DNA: TGTGCCAGCAGCCGCTCTGCCTTTCCGGGCGAGCAGTACTTC; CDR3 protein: CASSRSAFPGEQYF
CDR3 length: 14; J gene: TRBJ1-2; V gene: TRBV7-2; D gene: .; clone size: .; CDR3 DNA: TGTGCCAGCAGTCCTTACATCCAGCGGGATGGCTACACCTTC; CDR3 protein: CASSPYIQRDGYTF
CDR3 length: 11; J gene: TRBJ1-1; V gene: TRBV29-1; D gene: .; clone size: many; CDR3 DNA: TGCAGCGTTGCCCCACAGATTGAAGCTTTCTTT; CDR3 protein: CSVAPQIEAFF
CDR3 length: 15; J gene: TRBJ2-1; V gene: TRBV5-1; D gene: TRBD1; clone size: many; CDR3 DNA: TGCGCCAGCAGACCGGCCGGGACAGGGGACCATGAGCAGTTCTTC; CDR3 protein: CASRPAGTGDHEQFF
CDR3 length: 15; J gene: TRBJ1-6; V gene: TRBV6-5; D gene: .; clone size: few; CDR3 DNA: TGTGCCAGCAGTACCGGGACGTTGTATAATTCACCCCTCCACTTT; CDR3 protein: CASSTGTLYNSPLHF
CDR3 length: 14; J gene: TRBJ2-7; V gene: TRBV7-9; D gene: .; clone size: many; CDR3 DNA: TGTGCCAGCAGCTTAGGACCCCCCAGGGACGAGCAGTACTTC; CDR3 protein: CASSLGPPRDEQYF
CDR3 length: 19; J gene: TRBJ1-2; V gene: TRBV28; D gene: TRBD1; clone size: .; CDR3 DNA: TGTGCCAGCAGTACTGTCCGACCAACGCCGGGACAGACAGAGTTTGGCTACACCTTC; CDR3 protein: CASSTVRPTPGQTEFGYTF
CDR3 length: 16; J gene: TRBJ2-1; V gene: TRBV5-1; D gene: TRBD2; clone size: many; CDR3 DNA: TGCGCCAGCAGCTTGGGTCTAGCGGGAGACCACAATGAGCAGTTCTTC; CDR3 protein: CASSLGLAGDHNEQFF
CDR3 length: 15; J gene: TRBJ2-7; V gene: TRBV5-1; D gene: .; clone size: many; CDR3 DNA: TGCGCCAGCAGCCCCGGGGCAGGCAGCTCCTACGAGCAGTACTTC; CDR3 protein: CASSPGAGSSYEQYF
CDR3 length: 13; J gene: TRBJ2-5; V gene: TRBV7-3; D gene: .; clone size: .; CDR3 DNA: TGTGCCAGCAGCTTAACGCCCCAAGAGACCCAGTACTTC; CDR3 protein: CASSLTPQETQYF
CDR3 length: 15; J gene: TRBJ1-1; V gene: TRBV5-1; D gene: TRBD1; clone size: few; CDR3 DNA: TGCGCCAGCAGCCCGCCGGGGGCAGGGGGGACTGAAGCTTTCTTT; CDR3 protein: CASSPPGAGGTEAFF
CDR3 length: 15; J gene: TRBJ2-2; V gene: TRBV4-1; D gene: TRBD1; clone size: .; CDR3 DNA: TGCGCCAGCAGCCGGGGGACAGGGGGCACCGGGGAGCTGTTTTTT; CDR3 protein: CASSRGTGGTGELFF
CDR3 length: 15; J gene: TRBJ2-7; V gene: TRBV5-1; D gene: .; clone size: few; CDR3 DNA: TGCGCCAGCAGCTTCGACAGCGCCTACGGCGACGAGCAGTACTTC; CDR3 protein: CASSFDSAYGDEQYF
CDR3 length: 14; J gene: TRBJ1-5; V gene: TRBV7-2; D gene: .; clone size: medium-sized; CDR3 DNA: TGTGCCAGCAGCTTAGCAGGGGCAGGGCAGCCCCAGCATTTT; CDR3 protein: CASSLAGAGQPQHF
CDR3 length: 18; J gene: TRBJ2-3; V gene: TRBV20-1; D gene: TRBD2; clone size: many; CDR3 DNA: TGCAGTGCTAGAGATTGGAGCAGTAGCGGGAGACCCACAGATACGCAGTATTTT; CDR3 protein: CSARDWSSSGRPTDTQYF
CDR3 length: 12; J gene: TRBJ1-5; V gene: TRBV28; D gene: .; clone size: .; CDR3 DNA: TGTGCCGAAGGGCAGGGGCATCAGCCCCAGCATTTT; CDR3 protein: CAEGQGHQPQHF
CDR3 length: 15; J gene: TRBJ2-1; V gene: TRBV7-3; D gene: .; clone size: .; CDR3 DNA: TGTGCCAGCAGCCTAGCGCCACTAGCTAGCAATGAGCAGTTCTTC; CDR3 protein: CASSLAPLASNEQFF
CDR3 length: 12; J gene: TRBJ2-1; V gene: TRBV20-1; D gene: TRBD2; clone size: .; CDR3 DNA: TGCAGTGCTAGAGATACCGGGACTAAGAAGTTCTTC; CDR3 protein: CSARDTGTKKFF
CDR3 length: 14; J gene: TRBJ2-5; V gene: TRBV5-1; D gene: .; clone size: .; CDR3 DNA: TGCGCCAGCAGCTTGGGACTTCCCGGGGAGACCCAGTACTTC; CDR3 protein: CASSLGLPGETQYF
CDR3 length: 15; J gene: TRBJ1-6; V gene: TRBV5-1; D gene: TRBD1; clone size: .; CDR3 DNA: TGCGCCAGCAGCTTGGGACAGGGGAGTAGTTCACCCCTCCACTTT; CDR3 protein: CASSLGQGSSSPLHF
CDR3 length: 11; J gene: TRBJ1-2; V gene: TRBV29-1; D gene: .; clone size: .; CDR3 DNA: TGCAGCGGCCGAACTACACTAGGCTCCACCTTC; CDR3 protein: CSGRTTLGSTF
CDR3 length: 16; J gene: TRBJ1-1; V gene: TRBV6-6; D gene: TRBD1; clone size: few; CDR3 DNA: TGTGCCAGCAGATGGAAACAGGGGGCGCTGGGCACTGAAGCTTTCTTT; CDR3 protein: CASRWKQGALGTEAFF
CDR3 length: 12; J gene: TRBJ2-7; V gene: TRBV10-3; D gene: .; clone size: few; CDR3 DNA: TGTGCCATCAGTGAGTCGGGAATCGAGCAGTACTTC; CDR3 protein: CAISESGIEQYF
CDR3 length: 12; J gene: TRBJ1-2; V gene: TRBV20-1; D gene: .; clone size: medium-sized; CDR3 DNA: TGCAGTGCTAGCCCCAGTAACTATGGCTACACCTTC; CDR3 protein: CSASPSNYGYTF
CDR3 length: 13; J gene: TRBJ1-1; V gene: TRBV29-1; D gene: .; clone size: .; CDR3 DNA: TGCAGCGTTGAAAGTACGCAGTACACTGAAGCTTTCTTT; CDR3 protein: CSVESTQYTEAFF
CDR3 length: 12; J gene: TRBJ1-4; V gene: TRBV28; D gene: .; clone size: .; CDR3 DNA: TGTGCCAGTCAGGGAGGTTCTGAAAAACTGTTTTTT; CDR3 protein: CASQGGSEKLFF
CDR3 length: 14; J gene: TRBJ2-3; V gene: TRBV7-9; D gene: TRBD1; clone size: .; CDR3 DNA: TGTGCAAGCAGCCCCGGACAGGGGGTGGATACGCAGTATTTT; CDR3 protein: CASSPGQGVDTQYF
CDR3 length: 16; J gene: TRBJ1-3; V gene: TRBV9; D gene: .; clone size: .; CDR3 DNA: TGTGCCAGCAGCGTAGCGTCCACCTTCTCTGGAAACACCATATATTTT; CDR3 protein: CASSVASTFSGNTIYF
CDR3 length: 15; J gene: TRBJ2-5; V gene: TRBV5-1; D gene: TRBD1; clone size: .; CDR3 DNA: TGCGCCAGCAGCTGGGGCCCGACAGGGGGAGAGACCCAGTACTTC; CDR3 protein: CASSWGPTGGETQYF
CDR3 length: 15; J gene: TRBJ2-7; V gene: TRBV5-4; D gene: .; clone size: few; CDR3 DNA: TGTGCCAGCAGCTTGGGGTTTGGGGGACACTACGAGCAGTACTTC; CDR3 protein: CASSLGFGGHYEQYF
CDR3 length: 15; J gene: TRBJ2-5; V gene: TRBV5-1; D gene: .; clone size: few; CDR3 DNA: TGCGCCAGCAGCATCGGGCCCCGAAAAGAAGAGACCCAGTACTTC; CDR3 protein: CASSIGPRKEETQYF
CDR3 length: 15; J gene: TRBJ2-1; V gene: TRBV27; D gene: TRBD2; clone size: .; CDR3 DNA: TGTGCCAGCAGTTCTGGACTAGCGGGACGTCCAGAGCAGTTCTTC; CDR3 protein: CASSSGLAGRPEQFF
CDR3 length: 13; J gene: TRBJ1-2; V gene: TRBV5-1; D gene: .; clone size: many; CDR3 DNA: TGCGCCAGCAGCTTGGGTCAGTCCTATGGCTACACCTTC; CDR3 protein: CASSLGQSYGYTF
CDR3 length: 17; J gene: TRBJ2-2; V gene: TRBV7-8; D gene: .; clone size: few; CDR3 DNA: TGTGCCAGCAGCTTTAATACCGGGACCACGAACACCGGGGAGCTGTTTTTT; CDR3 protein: CASSFNTGTTNTGELFF
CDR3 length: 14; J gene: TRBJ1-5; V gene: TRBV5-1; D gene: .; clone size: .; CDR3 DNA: TGCGCCAGCAGCGCCAGACCGGGCAATCAGCCCCAGCATTTT; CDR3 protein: CASSARPGNQPQHF
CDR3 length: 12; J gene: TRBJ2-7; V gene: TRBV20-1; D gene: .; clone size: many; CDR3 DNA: TGCAGTGCTACCATCCAGGAGTACGAGCAGTACTTC; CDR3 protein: CSATIQEYEQYF
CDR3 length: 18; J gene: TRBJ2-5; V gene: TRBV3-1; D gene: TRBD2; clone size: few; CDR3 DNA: TGTGCCAGCAGCCAAGGTTCGATAGCGGGAGCTAGCCAAGAGACCCAGTACTTC; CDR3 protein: CASSQGSIAGASQETQYF
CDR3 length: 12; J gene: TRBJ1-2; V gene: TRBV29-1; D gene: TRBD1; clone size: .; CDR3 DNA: TGCAGCGCCGGACAGGGGAGTTCTGGCTACACCTTC; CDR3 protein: CSAGQGSSGYTF
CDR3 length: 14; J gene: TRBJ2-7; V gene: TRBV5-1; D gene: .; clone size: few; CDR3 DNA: TGCGCCAGCAGCTCGGGACCGGCGGCCTACGAGCAGTACTTC; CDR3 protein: CASSSGPAAYEQYF
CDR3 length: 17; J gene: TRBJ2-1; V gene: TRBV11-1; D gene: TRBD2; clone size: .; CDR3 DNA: TGTGCCAGCAGCCCTATGACTAGCGCCTCGTACGGTGTAGAGCAGTTCTTC; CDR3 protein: CASSPMTSASYGVEQFF
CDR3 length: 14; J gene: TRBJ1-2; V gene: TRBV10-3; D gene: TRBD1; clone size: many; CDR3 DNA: TGTGCCATCAGTATGATGGACAGGGGCGAAGGCTACACCTTC; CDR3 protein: CAISMMDRGEGYTF
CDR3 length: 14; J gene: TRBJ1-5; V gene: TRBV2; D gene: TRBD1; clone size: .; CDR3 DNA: TGTGCCAGCAAACAGGGGGTGGGCAATCAGCCCCAGCATTTT; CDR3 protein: CASKQGVGNQPQHF
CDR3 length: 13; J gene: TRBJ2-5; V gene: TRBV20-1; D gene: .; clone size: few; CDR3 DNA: TGCAGTGCTAGAGTTGATAGTGGGGTGACCCAGTACTTC; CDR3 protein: CSARVDSGVTQYF
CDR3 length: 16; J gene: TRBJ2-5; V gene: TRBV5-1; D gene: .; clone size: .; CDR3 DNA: TGCGTCAGCAGCTTGGTGGCGGGCTTGGGGGAAGAGACCCAGTACTTC; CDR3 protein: CVSSLVAGLGEETQYF
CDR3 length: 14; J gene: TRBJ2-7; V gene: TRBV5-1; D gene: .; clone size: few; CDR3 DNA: TGCGCCAGCAGCTTTCGGGGACAACCCTACGAGCAGTACTTC; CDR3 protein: CASSFRGQPYEQYF
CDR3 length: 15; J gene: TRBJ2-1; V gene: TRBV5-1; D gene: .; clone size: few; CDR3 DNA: TGCGCCAGCAGCTTGGGAGGTAGCGGAAACAATGAGCAGTTCTTC; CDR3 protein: CASSLGGSGNNEQFF
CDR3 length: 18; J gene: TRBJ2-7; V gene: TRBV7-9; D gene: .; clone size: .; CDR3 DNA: TGTGCCAGCAGTCCTCCCCTACAAAAGGACAGTTCGGCCTACGAGCAGTACTTC; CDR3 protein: CASSPPLQKDSSAYEQYF
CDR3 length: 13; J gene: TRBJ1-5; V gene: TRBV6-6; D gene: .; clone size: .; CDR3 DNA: TGTGCCAGCGCGGGCCAGTCCAATCAGCCCCAGCATTTT; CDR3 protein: CASAGQSNQPQHF
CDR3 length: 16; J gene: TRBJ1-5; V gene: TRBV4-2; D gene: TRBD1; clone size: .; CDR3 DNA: TGTGTCAGCAGCCAAGTGGGACAGGGCGGGGATCAGCCCCAGCATTTT; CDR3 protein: CVSSQVGQGGDQPQHF